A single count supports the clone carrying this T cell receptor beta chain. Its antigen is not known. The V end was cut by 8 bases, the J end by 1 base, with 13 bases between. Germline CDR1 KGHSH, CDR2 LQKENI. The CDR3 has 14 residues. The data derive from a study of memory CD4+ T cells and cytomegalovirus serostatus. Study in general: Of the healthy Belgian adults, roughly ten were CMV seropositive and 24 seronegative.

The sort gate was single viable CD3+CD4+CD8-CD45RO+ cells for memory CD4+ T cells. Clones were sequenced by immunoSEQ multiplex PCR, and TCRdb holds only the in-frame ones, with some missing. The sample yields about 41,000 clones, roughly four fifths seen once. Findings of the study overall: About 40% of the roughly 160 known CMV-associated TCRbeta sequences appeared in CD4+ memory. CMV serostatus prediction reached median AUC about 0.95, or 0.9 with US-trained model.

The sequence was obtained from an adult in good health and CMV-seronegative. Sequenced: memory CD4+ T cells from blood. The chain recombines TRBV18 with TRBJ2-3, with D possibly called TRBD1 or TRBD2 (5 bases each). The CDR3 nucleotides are TGTGCCAGCAAACCGGGGCTCGGCACAGATACGCAGTATTTT. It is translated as CASKPGLGTDTQYF.